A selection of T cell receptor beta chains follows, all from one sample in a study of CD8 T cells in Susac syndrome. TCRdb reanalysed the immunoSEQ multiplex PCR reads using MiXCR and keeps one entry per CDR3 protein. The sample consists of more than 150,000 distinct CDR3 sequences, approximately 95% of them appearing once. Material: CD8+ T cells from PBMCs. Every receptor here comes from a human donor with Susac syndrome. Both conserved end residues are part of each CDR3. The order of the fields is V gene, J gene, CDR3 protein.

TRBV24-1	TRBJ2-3	CATSDFAGSTDTQYF
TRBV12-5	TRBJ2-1	CASGLGAGGTVEQFF
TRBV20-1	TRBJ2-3	CSAPSGAAGDTQYF
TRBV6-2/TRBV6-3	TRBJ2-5	CASSFGHYGTGAGETQYF
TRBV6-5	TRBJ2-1	CASSADMSSYNEQFF
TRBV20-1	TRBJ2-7	CSASPETSSYEQYF
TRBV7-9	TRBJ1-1	CASRLPGVGTEAFF
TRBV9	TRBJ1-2	CASSASGTGGRAF
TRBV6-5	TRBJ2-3	CASSYLREGTDTQYF
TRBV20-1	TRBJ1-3	CSASSGEWKNTIYF
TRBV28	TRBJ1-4	CASNPRVGNYEKLFF
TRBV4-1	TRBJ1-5	CASSLVGQGVEPQHF
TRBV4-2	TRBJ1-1	CASSQDPTRPLNTEAFF
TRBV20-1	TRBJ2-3	CSEGGSTDTQYF
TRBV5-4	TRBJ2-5	CASSLASAGKTQYF
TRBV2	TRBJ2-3	CASAPLAETDTQYF
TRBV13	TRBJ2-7	CASSTRQGVYEQYF
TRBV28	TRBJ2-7	CASSFEEQYF
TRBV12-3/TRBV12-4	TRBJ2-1	CASSSPPLRDSYNEQFF
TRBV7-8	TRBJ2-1	CASSLLPGQGNNEQFF
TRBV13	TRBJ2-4	CASSLRGPYKNIQYF
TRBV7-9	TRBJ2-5	CASSSPPGGQETQYF
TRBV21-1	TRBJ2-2	CASSKGGAGNSYTGELFF
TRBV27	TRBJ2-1	CASGLRGHNEQFF
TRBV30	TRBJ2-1	CAWSWGGGEQFF
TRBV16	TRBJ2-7	CASSQSAGAYEQYF
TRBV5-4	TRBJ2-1	CASSLNKAGEQFF
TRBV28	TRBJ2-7	CASRGTGLAGVNEQYF
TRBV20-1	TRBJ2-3	CSASSPANGLRADTQYF
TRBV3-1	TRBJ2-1	CASRQPGQGDNEQFF
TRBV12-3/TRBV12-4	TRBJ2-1	CASSLSGNEQFF
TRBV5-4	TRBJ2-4	CASSAGTGGSKNIQYF
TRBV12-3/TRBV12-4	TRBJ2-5	CASSITGPLETQYF
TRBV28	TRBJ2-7	CASTLDRGAYEQYF
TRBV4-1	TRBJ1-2	CASSQESRWDRGGYTF
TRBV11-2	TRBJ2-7	CASSSPEGYEQYF
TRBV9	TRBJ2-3	CASSVEGRTDTQYF
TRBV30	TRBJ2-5	CAWSLAGEETQYF
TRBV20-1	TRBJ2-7	CSADDSYEQYF
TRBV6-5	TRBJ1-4	CASSLWQDNEKLFF
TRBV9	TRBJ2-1	CASSSSTIPDEQFF
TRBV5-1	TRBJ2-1	CASSELAGGPFNEQFF
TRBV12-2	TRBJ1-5	CASRLATLRTPPCQPQHF
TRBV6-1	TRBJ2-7	CASVRGGLSSYEQYF
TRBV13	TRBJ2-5	CASSSGTPLETQYF
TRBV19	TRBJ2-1	CASHPGRGVANEQFF
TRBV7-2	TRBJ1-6	CASSLEPLSYNSPLHF
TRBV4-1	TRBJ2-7	CASSQGYGQGYEQYF